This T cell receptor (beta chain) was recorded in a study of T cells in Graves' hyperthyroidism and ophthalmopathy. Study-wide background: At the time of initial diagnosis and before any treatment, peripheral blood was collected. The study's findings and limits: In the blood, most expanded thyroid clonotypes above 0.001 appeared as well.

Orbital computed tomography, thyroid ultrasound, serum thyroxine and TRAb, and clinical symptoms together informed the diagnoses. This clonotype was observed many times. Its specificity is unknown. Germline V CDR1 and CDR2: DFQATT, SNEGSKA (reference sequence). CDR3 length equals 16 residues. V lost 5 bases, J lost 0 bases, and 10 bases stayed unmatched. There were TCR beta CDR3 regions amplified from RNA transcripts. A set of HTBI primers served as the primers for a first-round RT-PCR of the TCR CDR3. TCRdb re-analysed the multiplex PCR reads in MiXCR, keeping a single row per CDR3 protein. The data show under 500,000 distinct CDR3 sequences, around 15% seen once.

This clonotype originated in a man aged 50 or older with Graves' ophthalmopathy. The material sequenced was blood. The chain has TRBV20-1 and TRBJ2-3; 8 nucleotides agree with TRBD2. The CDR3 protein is CSAGTSGRTSTDTQYF. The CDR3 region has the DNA TGCAGTGCTGGAACTAGCGGCCGAACTAGCACAGATACGCAGTATTTT.